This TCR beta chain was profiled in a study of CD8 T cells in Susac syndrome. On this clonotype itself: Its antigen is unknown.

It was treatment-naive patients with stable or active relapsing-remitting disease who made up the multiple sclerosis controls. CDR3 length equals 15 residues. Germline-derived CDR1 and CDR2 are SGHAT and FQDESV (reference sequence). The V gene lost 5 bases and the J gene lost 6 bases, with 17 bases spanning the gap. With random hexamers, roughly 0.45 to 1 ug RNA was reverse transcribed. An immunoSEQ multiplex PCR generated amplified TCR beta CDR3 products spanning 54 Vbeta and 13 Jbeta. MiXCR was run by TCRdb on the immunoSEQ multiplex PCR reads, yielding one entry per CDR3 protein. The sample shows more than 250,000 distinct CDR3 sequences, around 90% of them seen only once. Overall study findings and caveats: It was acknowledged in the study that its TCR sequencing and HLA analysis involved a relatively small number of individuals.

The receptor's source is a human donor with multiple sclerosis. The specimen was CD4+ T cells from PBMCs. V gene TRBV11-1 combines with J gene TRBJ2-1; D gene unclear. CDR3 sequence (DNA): TGTGCCAGCAGCATCGGATCCGGCCAGCTCAATGAGCAGTTCTTC. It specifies CASSIGSGQLNEQFF.